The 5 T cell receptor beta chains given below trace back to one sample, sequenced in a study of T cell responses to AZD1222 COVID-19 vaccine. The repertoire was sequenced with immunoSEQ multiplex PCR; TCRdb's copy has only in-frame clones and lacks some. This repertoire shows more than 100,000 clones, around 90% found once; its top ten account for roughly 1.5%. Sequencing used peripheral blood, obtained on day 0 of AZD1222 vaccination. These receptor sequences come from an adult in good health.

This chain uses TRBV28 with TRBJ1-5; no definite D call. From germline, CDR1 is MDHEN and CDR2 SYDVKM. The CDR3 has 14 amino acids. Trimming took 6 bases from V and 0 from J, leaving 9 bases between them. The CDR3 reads CASRPGLSNQPQHF. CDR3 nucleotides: TGTGCCAGCAGGCCGGGCCTTAGCAATCAGCCCCAGCATTTT. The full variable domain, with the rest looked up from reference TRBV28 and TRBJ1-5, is DVKVTQSSRYLVKRTGEKVFLECVQDMDHENMFWYRQDPGLGLRLIYFSYDVKMKEKGDIPEGYSVSREKKERFSLILESASTNQTSMYLCASRPGLSNQPQHFGDGTRLSIL.

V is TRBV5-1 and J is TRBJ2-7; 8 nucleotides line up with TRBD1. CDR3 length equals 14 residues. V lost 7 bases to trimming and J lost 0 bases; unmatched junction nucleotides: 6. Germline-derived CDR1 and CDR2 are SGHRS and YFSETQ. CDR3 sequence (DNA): TGCGCCAGCCAAACGACAGGGGACTCCTACGAGCAGTACTTC. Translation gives CASQTTGDSYEQYF.

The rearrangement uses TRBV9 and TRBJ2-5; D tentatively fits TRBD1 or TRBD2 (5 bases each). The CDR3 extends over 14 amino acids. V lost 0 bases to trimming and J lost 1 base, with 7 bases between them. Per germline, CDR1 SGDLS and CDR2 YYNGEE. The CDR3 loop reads CASSVGGFQETQYF. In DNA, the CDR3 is TGTGCCAGCAGCGTAGGGGGGTTCCAAGAGACCCAGTACTTC.

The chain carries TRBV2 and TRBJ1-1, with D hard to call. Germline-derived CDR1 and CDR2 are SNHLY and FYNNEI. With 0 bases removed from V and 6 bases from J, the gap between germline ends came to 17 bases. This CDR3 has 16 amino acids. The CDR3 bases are TGTGCCAGCAGTGAAGCGCGGCCCCGATCGAAGGCTGAAGCTTTCTTT. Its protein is CASSEARPRSKAEAFF.

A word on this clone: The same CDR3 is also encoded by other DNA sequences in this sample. Written as DNA, the CDR3 is TGTGCTAGTGGTTTGATGGGGAACACTGAAGCTTTCTTT. As protein: CASGLMGNTEAFF. This chain links TRBV12-5 with TRBJ1-1; D unresolved. Germline CDR1 reads LGHNT; CDR2 reads FRNRAP. Trimming took off 2 bases at V and 1 base at J, with 5 bases between the two ends. The CDR3 extends over 13 amino acids.